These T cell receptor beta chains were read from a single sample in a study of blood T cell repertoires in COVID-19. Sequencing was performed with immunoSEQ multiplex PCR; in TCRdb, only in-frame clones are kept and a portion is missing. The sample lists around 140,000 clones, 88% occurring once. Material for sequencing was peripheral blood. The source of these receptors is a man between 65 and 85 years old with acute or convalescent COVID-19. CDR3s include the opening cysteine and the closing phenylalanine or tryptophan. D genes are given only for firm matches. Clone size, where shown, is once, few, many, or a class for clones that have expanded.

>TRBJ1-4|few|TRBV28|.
CASSPGIHGANEKLFF
TGTGCCAGCAGTCCGGGAATTCACGGAGCTAATGAAAAACTGTTTTTT
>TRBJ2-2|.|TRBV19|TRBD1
CASSQTGGPGELFF
TGTGCCAGTAGCCAAACAGGGGGCCCCGGGGAGCTGTTTTTT
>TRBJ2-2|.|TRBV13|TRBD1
CASSPEGGRELFF
TGTGCCAGCAGCCCGGAAGGGGGCCGGGAGCTGTTTTTT
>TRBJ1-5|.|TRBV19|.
CASNRAWTNQPQHF
TGTGCCAGTAACAGGGCCTGGACAAATCAGCCCCAGCATTTT
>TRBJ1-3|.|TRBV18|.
CASSPPFASSGNTIYF
TGTGCCAGCTCACCACCGTTCGCTAGCTCTGGAAACACCATATATTTT
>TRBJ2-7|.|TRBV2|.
CASTQQGWYEQYF
TGTGCCAGCACCCAACAGGGCTGGTACGAGCAGTACTTC
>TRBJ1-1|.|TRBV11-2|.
CASSGLSNTEAFF
TGTGCCAGCAGTGGACTGTCGAACACTGAAGCTTTCTTT
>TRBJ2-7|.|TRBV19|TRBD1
CASSMKGQGAYEQYF
TGTGCCAGTAGTATGAAGGGACAGGGGGCTTACGAGCAGTACTTC
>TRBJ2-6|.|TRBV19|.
CASSSRISGSGANVLTF
TGTGCCAGTAGTTCCCGCATTTCCGGCTCTGGGGCCAACGTCCTGACTTTC
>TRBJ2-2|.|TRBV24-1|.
CATMQGGNTGELFF
TGTGCCACCATGCAGGGAGGGAACACCGGGGAGCTGTTTTTT
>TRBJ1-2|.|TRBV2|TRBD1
CASSSKGQGHGYTF
TGTGCCAGCAGTTCCAAGGGACAGGGGCATGGCTACACCTTC
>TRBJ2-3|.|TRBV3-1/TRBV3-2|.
CASSDRLTDTQYF
TGTGCCAGCAGTGATAGACTTACGGATACGCAGTATTTT
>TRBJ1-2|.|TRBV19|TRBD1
CASSPRGLGTDGYTF
TGTGCCAGTAGTCCCCGGGGGCTCGGGACAGATGGCTACACCTTC
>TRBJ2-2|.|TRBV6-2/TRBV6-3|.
CASSPGQYSANTGELFF
TGTGCCAGCAGTCCCGGACAGTACAGCGCGAACACCGGGGAGCTGTTTTTT
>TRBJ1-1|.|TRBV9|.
CASSVAENRETFF
TGTGCCAGCAGCGTAGCAGAGAACAGGGAAACTTTCTTT
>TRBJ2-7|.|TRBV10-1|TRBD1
CASSETRDSHYF
TGCGCCAGCAGTGAGACGAGGGACAGCCATTACTTC
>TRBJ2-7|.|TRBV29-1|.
CSVAGVTYEQYF
TGCAGCGTTGCAGGGGTTACCTACGAGCAGTACTTC
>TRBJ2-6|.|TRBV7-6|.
CASSSGSGANVLTF
TGTGCCAGCAGCTCAGGGTCTGGGGCCAACGTCCTGACTTTC
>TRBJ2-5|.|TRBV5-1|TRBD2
CASSPGTSGNQETQYF
TGCGCCAGCAGTCCCGGGACTAGCGGGAACCAAGAGACCCAGTACTTC
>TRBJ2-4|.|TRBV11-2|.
CASRPTSPASKNIQYF
TGTGCCAGCAGGCCGACTAGTCCGGCATCCAAAAACATTCAGTACTTC
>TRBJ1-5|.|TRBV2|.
CASSVGGSNQPQHF
TGTGCCAGCAGTGTGGGGGGTAGCAATCAGCCCCAGCATTTT
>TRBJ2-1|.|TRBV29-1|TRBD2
CSVNIAGGSFNEQFF
TGCAGCGTTAACATAGCGGGAGGTTCGTTTAATGAGCAGTTCTTC
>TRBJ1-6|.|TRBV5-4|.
CASSPQGSYNSPLHF
TGTGCCAGCAGTCCACAGGGCTCCTATAATTCACCCCTCCACTTT
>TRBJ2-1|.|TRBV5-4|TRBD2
CASSTGTTNYNEQFF
TGTGCCAGCAGCACCGGGACTACGAACTACAATGAGCAGTTCTTC
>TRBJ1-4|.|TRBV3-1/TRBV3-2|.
CASSTDRWGEKLFF
TGTGCCAGCAGCACAGACAGGTGGGGGGAAAAACTGTTTTTT
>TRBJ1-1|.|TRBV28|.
CASSSTPGQNTEAFF
TGTGCCAGCAGTTCGACGCCGGGACAGAACACTGAAGCTTTCTTT
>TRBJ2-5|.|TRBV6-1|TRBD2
CASSERSSGKETQYF
TGTGCCAGCAGTGAAAGGTCTAGCGGAAAAGAGACCCAGTACTTC
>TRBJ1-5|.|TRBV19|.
CASNALYSNQPQHF
TGTGCCAGTAATGCGCTTTATAGCAATCAGCCCCAGCATTTT
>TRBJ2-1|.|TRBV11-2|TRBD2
CASSKLAGGLVEQFF
TGTGCCAGCAGCAAGCTAGCGGGAGGATTAGTTGAGCAGTTCTTC
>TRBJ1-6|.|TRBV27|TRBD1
CASRGDRVRSPLHF
TGTGCCAGCAGAGGGGACAGGGTTAGGTCACCCCTCCACTTT
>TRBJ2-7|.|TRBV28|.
CASARTPYYEQYF
TGTGCCAGCGCCCGGACACCGTACTACGAGCAGTACTTC
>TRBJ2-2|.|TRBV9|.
CASKRSSVEDTGELFF
TGTGCCAGCAAGCGTAGCTCGGTGGAGGACACCGGGGAGCTGTTTTTT
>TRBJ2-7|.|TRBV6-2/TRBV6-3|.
CASSYSGVEQYF
TGTGCCAGCAGTTACTCAGGGGTCGAGCAGTACTTC